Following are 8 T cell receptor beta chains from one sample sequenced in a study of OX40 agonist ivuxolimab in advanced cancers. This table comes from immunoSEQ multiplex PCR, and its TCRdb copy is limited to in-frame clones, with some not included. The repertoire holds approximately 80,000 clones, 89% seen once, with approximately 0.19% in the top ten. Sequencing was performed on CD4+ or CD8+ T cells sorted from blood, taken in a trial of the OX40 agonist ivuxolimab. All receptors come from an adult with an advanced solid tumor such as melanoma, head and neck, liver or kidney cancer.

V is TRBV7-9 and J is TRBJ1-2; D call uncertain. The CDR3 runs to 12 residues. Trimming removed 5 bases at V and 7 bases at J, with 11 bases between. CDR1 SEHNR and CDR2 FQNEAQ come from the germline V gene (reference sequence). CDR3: CASSRPVGGYTF. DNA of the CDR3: TGTGCCAGCAGCCGACCCGTAGGTGGCTACACCTTC.

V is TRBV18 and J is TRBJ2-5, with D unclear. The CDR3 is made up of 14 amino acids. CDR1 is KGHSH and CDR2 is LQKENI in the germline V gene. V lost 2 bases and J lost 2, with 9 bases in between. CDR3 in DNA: TGTGCCAGCTCACCATTATCGGCGCAAGAGACCCAGTACTTC. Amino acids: CASSPLSAQETQYF.

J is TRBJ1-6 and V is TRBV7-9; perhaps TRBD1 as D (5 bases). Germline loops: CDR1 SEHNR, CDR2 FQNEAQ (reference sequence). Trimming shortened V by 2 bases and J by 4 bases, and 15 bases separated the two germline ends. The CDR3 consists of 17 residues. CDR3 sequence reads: CASSLWFGAGYNSPLHF. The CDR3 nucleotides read TGTGCCAGCAGCTTATGGTTCGGGGCAGGATATAATTCACCCCTCCACTTT. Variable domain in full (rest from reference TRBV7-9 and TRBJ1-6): DTGVSQNPRHKITKRGQNVTFRCDPISEHNRLYWYRQTLGQGPEFLTYFQNEAQLEKSRLLSDRFSAERPKGSFSTLEIQRTEQGDSAMYLCASSLWFGAGYNSPLHFGNGTRLTVT.

CDR3 DNA sequence: TGTGCCAGCTCACCATCAGGGGATAGCTACACCTTC. Its translation is CASSPSGDSYTF. J is TRBJ1-2 and V is TRBV18; D might be TRBD1 (6 bases). The CDR3 covers 12 residues. The germline V and J ends were trimmed by 2 bases and 9 bases, with 10 bases remaining between them. Per germline, CDR1 KGHSH and CDR2 LQKENI.

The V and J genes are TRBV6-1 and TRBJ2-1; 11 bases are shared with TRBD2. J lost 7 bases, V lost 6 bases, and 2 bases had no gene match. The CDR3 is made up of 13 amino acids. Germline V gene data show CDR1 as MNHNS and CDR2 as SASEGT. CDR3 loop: CASRRLAGNEQFF. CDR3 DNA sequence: TGTGCCAGCAGAAGACTAGCGGGGAATGAGCAGTTCTTC.

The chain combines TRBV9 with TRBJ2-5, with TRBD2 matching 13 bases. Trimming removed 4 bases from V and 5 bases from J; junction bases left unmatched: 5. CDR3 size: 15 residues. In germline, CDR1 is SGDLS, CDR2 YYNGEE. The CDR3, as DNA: TGTGCCAGCAGCACTAGCGGGGGGGCCCGTGAGACCCAGTACTTC. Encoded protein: CASSTSGGARETQYF.

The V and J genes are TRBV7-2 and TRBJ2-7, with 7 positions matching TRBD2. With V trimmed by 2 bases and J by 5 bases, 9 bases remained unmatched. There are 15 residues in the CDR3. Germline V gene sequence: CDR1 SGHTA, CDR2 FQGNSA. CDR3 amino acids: CASSLSRGTSNEQYV. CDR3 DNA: TGTGCCAGCAGCTTATCGCGGGGGACCTCGAACGAGCAGTACGTC.

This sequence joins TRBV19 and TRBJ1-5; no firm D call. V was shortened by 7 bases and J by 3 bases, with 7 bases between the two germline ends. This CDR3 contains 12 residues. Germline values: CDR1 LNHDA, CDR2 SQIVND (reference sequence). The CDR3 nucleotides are TGTGCCAGTAAACAGTTCAATCAGCCCCAGCATTTT. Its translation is CASKQFNQPQHF. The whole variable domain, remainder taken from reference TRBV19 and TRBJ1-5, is DGGITQSPKYLFRKEGQNVTLSCEQNLNHDAMYWYRQDPGQGLRLIYYSQIVNDFQKGDIAEGYSVSREKKESFPLTVTSAQKNPTAFYLCASKQFNQPQHFGDGTRLSIL.